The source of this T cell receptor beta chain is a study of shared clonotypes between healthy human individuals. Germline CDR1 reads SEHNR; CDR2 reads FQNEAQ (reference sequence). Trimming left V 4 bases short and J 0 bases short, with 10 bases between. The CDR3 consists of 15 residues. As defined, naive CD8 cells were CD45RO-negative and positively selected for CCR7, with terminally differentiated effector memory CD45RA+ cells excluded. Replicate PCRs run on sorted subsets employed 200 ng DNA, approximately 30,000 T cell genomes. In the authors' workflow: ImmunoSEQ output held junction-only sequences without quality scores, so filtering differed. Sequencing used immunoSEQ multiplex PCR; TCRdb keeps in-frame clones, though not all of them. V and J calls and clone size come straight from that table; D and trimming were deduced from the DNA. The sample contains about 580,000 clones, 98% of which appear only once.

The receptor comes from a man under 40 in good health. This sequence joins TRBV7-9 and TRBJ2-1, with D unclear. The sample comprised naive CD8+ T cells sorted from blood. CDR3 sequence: CASSYPRTSYNEQFF. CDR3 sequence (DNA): TGTGCCAGCAGCTACCCTAGAACCTCCTACAATGAGCAGTTCTTC.